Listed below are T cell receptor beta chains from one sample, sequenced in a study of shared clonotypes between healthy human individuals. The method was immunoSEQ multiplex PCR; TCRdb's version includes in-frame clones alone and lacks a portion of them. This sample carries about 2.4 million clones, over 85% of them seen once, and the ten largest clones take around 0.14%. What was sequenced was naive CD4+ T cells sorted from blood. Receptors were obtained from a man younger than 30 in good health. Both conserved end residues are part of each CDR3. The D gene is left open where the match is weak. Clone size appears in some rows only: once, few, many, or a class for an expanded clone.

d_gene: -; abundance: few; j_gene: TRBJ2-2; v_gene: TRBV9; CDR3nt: TGTGCCAGCAGCGTAGTGGAGGCCGGGGAGCTGTTTTTT; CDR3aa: CASSVVEAGELFF
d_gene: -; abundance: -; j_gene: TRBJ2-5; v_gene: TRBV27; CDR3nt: TGTGCCAGCACCACCCTCTCGGGGAACGGACAAGAGACCCAGTACTTC; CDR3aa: CASTTLSGNGQETQYF
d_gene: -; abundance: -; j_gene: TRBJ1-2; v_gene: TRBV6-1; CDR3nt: TGTGCCAGCAGTCCACAGGGTAGCTTGAGCTATGGCTACACCTTC; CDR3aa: CASSPQGSLSYGYTF
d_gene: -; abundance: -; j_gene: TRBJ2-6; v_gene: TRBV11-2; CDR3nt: TGTGCCAGCAGCCTAGAAGCAGCCTCTGGGGCCAACGTCCTGACTTTC; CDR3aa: CASSLEAASGANVLTF
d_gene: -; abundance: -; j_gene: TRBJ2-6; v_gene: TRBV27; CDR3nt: TGTGCCAGCAGGTCATCTGGGGCCAACGTCCTGACTTTC; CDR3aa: CASRSSGANVLTF
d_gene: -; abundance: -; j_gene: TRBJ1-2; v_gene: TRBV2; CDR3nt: TGTGCCAGCAGGACAGCCTCTAGTGGCTACACCTTC; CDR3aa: CASRTASSGYTF
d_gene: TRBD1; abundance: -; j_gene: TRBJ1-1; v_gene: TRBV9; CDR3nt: TGTGCCAGCAGCGTCAGGACAGGGAGCGGCACTGAAGCTTTCTTT; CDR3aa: CASSVRTGSGTEAFF
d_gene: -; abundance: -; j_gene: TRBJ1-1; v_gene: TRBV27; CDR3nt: TGTGCCAGCAGTTACAAACCCACAGGGATGAACACTGAAGCTTTCTTT; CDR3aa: CASSYKPTGMNTEAFF
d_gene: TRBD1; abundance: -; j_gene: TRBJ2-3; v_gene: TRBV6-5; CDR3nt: TGTGCCAGCAGCCGGGACAGAGATACGCAGTATTTT; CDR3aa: CASSRDRDTQYF
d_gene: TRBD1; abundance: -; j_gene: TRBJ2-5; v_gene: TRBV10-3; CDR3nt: TGTGCCACCACCCCCGGGACAGTCGACCAAGAGACCCAGTACTTC; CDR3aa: CATTPGTVDQETQYF
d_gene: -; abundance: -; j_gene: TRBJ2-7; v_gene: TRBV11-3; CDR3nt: TGTGCCAGCAGCTTCCGGGACGGCTACTACGAGCAGTACTTC; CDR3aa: CASSFRDGYYEQYF
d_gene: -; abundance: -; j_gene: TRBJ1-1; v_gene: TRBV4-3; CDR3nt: TGCGCCAGCAGCCAAGTACAGGGACTAGGGGCTTTCTTT; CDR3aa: CASSQVQGLGAFF
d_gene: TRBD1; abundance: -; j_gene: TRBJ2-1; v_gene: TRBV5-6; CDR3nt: TGTGCCAGCAGCCTGCCGGGACAGAGCTCCTACAATGAGCAGTTCTTC; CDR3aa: CASSLPGQSSYNEQFF
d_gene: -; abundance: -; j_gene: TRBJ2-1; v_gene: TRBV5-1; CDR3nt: TGCGCCAGCAGCTGGGGCGGGAACACCAACAATGAGCAGTTCTTC; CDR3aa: CASSWGGNTNNEQFF
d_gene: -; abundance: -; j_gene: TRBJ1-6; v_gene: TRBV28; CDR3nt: TGTGCCAGCAGTTTGGCCCACCATAATTCACCCCTCCACTTT; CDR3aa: CASSLAHHNSPLHF
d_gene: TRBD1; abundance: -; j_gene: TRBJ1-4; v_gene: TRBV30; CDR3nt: TGTGCCTGGACAGGGGGCTCGGATGAAAAACTGTTTTTT; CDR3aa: CAWTGGSDEKLFF
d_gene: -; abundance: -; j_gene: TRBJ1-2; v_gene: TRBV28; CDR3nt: TGTGCCAGCAGTTTTGGTCATCTGGGCACAACGGATGGCTACACCTTC; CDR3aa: CASSFGHLGTTDGYTF
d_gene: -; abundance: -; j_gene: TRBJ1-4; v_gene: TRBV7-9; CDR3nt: TGTGCCAGCCGTAGAGAGGGCCCAACTAATGAAAAACTGTTTTTT; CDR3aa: CASRREGPTNEKLFF
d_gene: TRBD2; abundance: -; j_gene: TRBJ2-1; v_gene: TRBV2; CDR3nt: TGTGCCAGCAGTGAGCGGGGGGCCCGCGATGAGCAGTTCTTC; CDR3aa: CASSERGARDEQFF
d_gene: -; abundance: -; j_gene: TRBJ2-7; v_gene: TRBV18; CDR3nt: TGTGCCAGCTCACCACTCCCAGGGAACGAGCAGTACTTC; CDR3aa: CASSPLPGNEQYF
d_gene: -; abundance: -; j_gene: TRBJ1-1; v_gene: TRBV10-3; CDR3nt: TGTGCCATCAGTGAGTCGGTCGGGACCACTGAAGCTTTCTTT; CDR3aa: CAISESVGTTEAFF
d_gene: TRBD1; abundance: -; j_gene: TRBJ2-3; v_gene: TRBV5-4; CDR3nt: TGTGCCAGCAGCTCTACCCCGGGACAGCACACAGATACGCAGTATTTT; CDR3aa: CASSSTPGQHTDTQYF
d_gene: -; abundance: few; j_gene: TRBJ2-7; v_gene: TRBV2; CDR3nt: TGTGCCAGCAGTGAAGCGCGCTACGAGCAGTACTTC; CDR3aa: CASSEARYEQYF
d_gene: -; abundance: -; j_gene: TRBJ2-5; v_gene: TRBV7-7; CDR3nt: TGTGCTAGCAGCTTAAGGGGGGGGCTCCAAGAGACCCAGTACTTC; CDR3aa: CASSLRGGLQETQYF
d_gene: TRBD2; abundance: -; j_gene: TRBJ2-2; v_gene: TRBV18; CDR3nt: TGTGCCAGCTCACCGGGACTAGCCACCGGGGAGCTGTTTTTT; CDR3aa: CASSPGLATGELFF
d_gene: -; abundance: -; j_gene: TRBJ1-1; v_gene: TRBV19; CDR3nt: TGTGCCAGTAGTATAGGGACTGAACATAACACTGAAGCTTTCTTT; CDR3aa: CASSIGTEHNTEAFF
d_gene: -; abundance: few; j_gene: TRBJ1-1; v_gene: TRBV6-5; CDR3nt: TGTGCCAGCAGTTTCGAAAGCAGGAACACTGAAGCTTTCTTT; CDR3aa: CASSFESRNTEAFF
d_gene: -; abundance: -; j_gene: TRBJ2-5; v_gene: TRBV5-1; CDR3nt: TGCGCCAGCAGCTTGGGCAGGGGCCAGGAGACCCAGTACTTC; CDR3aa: CASSLGRGQETQYF
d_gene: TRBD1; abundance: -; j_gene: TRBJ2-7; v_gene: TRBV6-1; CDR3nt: TGTGCCAGCAACCGGGACAGGTCTTCCTACGAGCAGTACTTC; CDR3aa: CASNRDRSSYEQYF
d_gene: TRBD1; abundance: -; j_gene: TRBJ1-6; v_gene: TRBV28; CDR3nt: TGTGCCAGCAGTCGACAGGGGTTTAAGTCACCCCTCCACTTT; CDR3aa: CASSRQGFKSPLHF
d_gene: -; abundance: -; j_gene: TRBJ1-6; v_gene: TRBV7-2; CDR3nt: TGTGCCAGCAGGGGGGGGGCAATTAATTCACCCCTCCACTTT; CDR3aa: CASRGGAINSPLHF
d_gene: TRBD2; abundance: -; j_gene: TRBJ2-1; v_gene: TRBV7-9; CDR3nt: TGCGCCAGCAGCCAAGAAGCGGGAGGCGGGGAGGAGCAGTTCTTC; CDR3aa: CASSQEAGGGEEQFF
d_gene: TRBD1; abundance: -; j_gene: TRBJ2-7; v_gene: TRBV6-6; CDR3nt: TGTGCCAGCAGTTACTCCGCAGGGGGATACTACGAGCAGTACTTC; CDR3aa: CASSYSAGGYYEQYF
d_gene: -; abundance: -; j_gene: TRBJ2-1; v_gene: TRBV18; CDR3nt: TGTGCCAGCTCACGACCGGGGACCGGCTCCTACAATGAGCAGTTCTTC; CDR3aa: CASSRPGTGSYNEQFF
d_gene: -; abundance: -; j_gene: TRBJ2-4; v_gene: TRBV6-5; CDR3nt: TGTGCCAGCTCCACCGGAGAGATAGCCAAAAACATTCAGTACTTC; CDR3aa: CASSTGEIAKNIQYF
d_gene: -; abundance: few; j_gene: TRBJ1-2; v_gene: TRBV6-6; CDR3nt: TGTGCCAGCAGTTACAACATACCCACCTATGGCTACACCTTC; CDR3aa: CASSYNIPTYGYTF
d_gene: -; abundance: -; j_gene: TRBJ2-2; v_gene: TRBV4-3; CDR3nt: TGCGCCAGCAGCCAAGTGAGCGGGCAGAACACCGGGGAGCTGTTTTTT; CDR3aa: CASSQVSGQNTGELFF
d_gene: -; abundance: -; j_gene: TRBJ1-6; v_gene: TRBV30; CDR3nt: TGTGCCTGGAGTGGGGGTATTGATAATTCACCCCTCCACTTT; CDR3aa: CAWSGGIDNSPLHF
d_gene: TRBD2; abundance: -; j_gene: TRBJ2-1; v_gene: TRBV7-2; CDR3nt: TGTGCCAGCAGCTATCTGACTAGCGGATACAATGAGCAGTTCTTC; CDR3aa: CASSYLTSGYNEQFF
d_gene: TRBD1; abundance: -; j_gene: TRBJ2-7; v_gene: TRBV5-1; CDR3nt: TGCGCCAGCAGCTTGGCCGGGACAGCCAACGAGCAGTACTTC; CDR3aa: CASSLAGTANEQYF
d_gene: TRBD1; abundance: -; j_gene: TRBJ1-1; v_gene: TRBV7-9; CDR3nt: TGTGCCAGCAGCTCCTCCGGGACAGGGTTTGGCTTGAACACTGAAGCTTTCTTT; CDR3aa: CASSSSGTGFGLNTEAFF
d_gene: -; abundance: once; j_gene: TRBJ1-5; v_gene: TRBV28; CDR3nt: TGTGCCAGCAGGTCGGGTGGAAGCAATCAGCCCCAGCATTTT; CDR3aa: CASRSGGSNQPQHF
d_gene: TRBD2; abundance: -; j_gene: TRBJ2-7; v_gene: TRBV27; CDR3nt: TGTGCCAGCAGAATAGGACTAGCGGGAGGCTACGAGCAGTACTTC; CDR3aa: CASRIGLAGGYEQYF
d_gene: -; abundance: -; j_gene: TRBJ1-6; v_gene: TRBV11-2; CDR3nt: TGTGCCAGCAGCTTAGTTTATGGGGTTAGGGCTTCACCCCTCCACTTT; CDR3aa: CASSLVYGVRASPLHF
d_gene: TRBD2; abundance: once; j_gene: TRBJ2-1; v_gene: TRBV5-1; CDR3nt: TGCGCCAGCAGTTCCGCACCTCTAGCGGGCAACAATGAGCAGTTCTTC; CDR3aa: CASSSAPLAGNNEQFF
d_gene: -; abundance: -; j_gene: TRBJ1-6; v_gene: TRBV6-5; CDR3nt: TGTGCCAGCGGATCGAGCTCCTATAATTCACCCCTCCACTTT; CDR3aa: CASGSSSYNSPLHF
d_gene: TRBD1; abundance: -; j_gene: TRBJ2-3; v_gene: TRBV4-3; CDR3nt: TGCGCCAGCAGCCACGGACAGGGAACAGATACGCAGTATTTT; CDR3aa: CASSHGQGTDTQYF
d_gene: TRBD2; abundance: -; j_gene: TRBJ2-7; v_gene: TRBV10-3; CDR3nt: TGTGCCATCAGTGATCCTTCGGGACTAGCGGGAGGCGGGTACGAGCAGTACTTC; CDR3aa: CAISDPSGLAGGGYEQYF
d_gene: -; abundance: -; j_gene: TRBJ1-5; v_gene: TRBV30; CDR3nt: TGTGCCTGGAGTTCCCAGCAGGGCAATCAGCCCCAGCATTTT; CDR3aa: CAWSSQQGNQPQHF
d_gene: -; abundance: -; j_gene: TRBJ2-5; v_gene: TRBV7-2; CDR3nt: TGTGCCAGCAGCTTAGCGCTCGGAACGGTGCGGGAGACCCAGTACTTC; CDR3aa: CASSLALGTVRETQYF
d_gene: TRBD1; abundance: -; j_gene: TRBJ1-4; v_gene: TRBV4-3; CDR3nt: TGCGCCAGCAGCCAAAACGCCGGGACAGGGGGACCCCAGGGAAAACTGTTTTTT; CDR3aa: CASSQNAGTGGPQGKLFF
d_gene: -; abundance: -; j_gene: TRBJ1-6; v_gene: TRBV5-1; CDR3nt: TGCGCCAGCAGCTTGGGCTCCTATAATTCACCCCTCCACTTT; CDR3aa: CASSLGSYNSPLHF
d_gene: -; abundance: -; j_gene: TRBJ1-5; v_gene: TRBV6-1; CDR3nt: TGTGCCAGCAGTGATCGACAGGTTAGCAATCAGCCCCAGCATTTT; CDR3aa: CASSDRQVSNQPQHF
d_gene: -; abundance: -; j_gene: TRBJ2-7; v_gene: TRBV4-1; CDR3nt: TGCGCCAGCAGCCAAGCAGGGCCTGCCTACGAGCAGTACTTC; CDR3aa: CASSQAGPAYEQYF
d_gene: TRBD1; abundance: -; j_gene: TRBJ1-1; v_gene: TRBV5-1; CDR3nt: TGCGCCAGCAGCTTGGTGACAGGGTATGAAGCTTTCTTT; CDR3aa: CASSLVTGYEAFF
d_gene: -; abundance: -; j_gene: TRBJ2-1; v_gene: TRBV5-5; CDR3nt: TGTGCCAGCAGCTTGGCCGGAAGGGGTGAGCAGTTCTTC; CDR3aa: CASSLAGRGEQFF
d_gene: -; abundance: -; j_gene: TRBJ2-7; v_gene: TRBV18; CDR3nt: TGTGCCAGCTCACCATTTGGGGACTACGAGCAGTACTTC; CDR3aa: CASSPFGDYEQYF